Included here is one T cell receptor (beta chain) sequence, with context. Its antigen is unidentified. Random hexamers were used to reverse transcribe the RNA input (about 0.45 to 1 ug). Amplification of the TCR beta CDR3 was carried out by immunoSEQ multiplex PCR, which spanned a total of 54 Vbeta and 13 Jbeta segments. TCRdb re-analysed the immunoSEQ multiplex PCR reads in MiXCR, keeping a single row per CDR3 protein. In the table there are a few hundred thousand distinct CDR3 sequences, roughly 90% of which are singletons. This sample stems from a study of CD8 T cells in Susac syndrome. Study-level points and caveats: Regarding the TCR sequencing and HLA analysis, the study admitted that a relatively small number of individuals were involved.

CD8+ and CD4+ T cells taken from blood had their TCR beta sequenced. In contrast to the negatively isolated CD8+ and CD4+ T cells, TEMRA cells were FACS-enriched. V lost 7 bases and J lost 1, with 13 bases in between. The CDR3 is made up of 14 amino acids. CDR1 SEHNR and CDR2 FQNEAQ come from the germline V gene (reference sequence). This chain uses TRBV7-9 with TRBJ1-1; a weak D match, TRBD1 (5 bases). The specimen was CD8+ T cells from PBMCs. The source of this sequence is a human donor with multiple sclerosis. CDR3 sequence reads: CASIDGAANTEAFF. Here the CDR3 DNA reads TGTGCCAGCATCGACGGGGCGGCGAACACTGAAGCTTTCTTT.